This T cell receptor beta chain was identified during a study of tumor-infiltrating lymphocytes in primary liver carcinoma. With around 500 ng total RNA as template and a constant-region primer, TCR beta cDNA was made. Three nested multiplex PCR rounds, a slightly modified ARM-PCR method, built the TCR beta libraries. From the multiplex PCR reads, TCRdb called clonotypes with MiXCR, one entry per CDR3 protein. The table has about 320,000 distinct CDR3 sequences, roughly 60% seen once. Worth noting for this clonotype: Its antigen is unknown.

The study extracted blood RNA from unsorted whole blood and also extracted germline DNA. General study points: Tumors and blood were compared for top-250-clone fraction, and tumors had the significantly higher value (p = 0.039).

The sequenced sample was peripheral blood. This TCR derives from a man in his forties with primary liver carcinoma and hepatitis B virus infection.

CDR3 residues: CASSFGARVTEAFF. DNA for the CDR3: TGTGCCAGCAGCTTTGGGGCCAGGGTCACTGAAGCTTTCTTT. V and J are TRBV11-1 and TRBJ1-1; a possible D gene is TRBD1 (5 bases). The CDR3 extends over 14 amino acids. The V end lost 3 bases, the J end lost 4 bases, and 12 bases lay between the germline ends. The germline gives CDR1 SGHAT, CDR2 FQDESV (reference sequence). Supplemented by reference TRBV11-1 and TRBJ1-1, the full variable domain reads EAEVAQSPRYKITEKSQAVAFWCDPISGHATLYWYRQILGQGPELLVQFQDESVVDDSQLPKDRFSAERLKGVDSTLKIQPAELGDSAMYLCASSFGARVTEAFFGQGTRLTVV.